This note documents a single T cell receptor beta chain sequence. Its antigen is not identified. TCRdb keeps only in-frame clones here, not all; method: immunoSEQ multiplex PCR. The data show 130,000 to 150,000 clones, about nine tenths seen once. The ends lost 0 bases at V and 1 base at J; junction bases unmatched: 5. CDR1 is SGHKS and CDR2 is YYEKEE in the germline V gene (reference sequence). The CDR3 contains 17 residues. This record belongs to a study of T cell responses to AZD1222 COVID-19 vaccine. Study-level results: Among the donors, most were white British and more were female, and clonal diversity was possibly underestimated. Per reports, nearly half of all spike-specific TCRs target regions that are unmutated in variants.

Sample: peripheral blood, taken on day 0 of AZD1222 vaccination. V is TRBV5-5 and J is TRBJ2-5; 11 positions match TRBD2. This sequence originates from an adult in good health. The CDR3 loop is CASSLAGSGGAQETQYF. The DNA for the CDR3 is TGTGCCAGCAGCTTGGCCGGTAGCGGGGGGGCCCAAGAGACCCAGTACTTC. The variable domain in full, with the rest retrieved from reference TRBV5-5 and TRBJ2-5, is DAGVTQSPTHLIKTRGQQVTLRCSPISGHKSVSWYQQVLGQGPQFIFQYYEKEERGRGNFPDRFSARQFPNYSSELNVNALLLGDSALYLCASSLAGSGGAQETQYFGPGTRLLVL.